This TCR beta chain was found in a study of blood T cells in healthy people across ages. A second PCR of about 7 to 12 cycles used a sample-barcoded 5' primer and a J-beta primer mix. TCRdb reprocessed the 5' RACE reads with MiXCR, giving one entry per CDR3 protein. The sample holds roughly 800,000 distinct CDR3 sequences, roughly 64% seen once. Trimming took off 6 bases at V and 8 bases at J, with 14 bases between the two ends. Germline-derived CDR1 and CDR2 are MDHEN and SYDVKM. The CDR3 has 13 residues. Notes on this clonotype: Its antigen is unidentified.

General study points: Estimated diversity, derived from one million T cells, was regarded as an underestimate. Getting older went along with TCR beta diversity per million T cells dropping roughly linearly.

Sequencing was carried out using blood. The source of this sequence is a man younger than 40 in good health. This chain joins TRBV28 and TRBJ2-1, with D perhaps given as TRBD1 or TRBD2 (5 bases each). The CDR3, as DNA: TGTGCCAGCAGCCCACGGGGCGATGATGAGCAGTTCTTC. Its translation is CASSPRGDDEQFF.